This passage covers 15 T cell receptor beta chains from one sample sequenced in a study of cytomegalovirus exposure and HLA in healthy donors. Libraries were prepared by immunoSEQ multiplex PCR; TCRdb keeps only in-frame clonotypes and omits some of them. The sample has about 110,000 clones, 88% seen once. Sequenced input: PBMCs. The receptor set was obtained from a young woman in good health and CMV-seronegative.

This clone was seen only once. This chain uses TRBV27 with TRBJ2-7; TRBD1 matches at 7 bases. The CDR3 is made up of 14 amino acids. Trimming removed 6 bases from V and 2 bases from J; junction bases left unmatched: 7. Germline CDR1 and CDR2: MNHEY and SMNVEV (reference sequence). The CDR3 is CASSNRGGAYEQYF. CDR3 coding DNA: TGTGCCAGCAGCAACAGGGGTGGGGCCTACGAGCAGTACTTC.

The rearrangement uses TRBV7-9 and TRBJ2-4, with a possible D match to TRBD1 (5 bases). Germline V gene sequence: CDR1 SEHNR, CDR2 FQNEAQ (reference sequence). The CDR3 is made up of 14 amino acids. With 1 base removed from V and 1 base from J, the gap between germline ends came to 5 bases. CDR3: CASSLGGAKNIQYF. The CDR3 DNA follows: TGTGCCAGCAGCTTAGGGGGCGCCAAAAACATTCAGTACTTC.

This clone was detected only once. The V and J genes are TRBV4-2 and TRBJ2-7; TRBD2 matches 14 bases. Germline V gene lookup returns CDR1 LGHNA and CDR2 YNFKEQ. The V segment lost 4 bases and the J segment 3 bases; nucleotides outside the gene matches: 2. The CDR3 is 15 amino acids. The CDR3 DNA sequence: TGTGCCAGCAGCCCCGGACTAGCGGGAGGCTACGAGCAGTACTTC. It encodes CASSPGLAGGYEQYF.

The chain uses TRBV9 and TRBJ1-2, with unresolved D. The germline V gene has CDR1 SGDLS and CDR2 YYNGEE. CDR3 length equals 19 residues. The V end lost 1 base, the J end lost 3 bases, and 25 bases lay between the germline ends. CDR3 coding DNA: TGTGCCAGCAGCGTATCGACACAATCGGAGGGTCGACCGGACTATGGCTACACCTTC. Encoded protein: CASSVSTQSEGRPDYGYTF.

This clone was seen a handful of times. V usage is TRBV13 and J usage is TRBJ2-7; 7 bases map to TRBD1. The trim removed 1 base at V and 5 bases at J, leaving 11 bases unmatched. The CDR3 length is 16 residues. CDR1 and CDR2 (germline): PRHDT, FYEKMQ (reference sequence). The CDR3 loop is CASSLASSTGVHEQYF. CDR3 in DNA: TGTGCCAGCAGCTTAGCATCCTCCACAGGGGTCCACGAGCAGTACTTC.

V gene TRBV27 combines with J gene TRBJ2-7, with 7 positions matching TRBD1. Germline values: CDR1 MNHEY, CDR2 SMNVEV (reference sequence). Trimming took 8 bases from V and 5 from J; bases not matched to a gene: 3. This CDR3 comprises 11 residues. The CDR3 DNA reads as TGTGCCAGCGGACAGGCCCACGAGCAGTACTTC. Protein: CASGQAHEQYF.

This chain connects TRBV9 to TRBJ2-1; TRBD1 matches at 7 bases. Germline V CDR1 and CDR2: SGDLS, YYNGEE. V lost 0 bases and J lost 6; bases outside the gene matches: 3. CDR3 length equals 14 residues. CDR3 protein: CASSVEGALNEQFF. In DNA, the CDR3 is TGTGCCAGCAGCGTAGAGGGGGCTCTCAATGAGCAGTTCTTC.

This clone was counted a single time. The rearrangement uses TRBV4-3 and TRBJ1-1; TRBD1 is a possible D gene (5 bases). Germline V gives CDR1 LGHNA, CDR2 YSLEER. V lost 3 bases and J lost 5, with 25 bases in between. The CDR3 runs 18 residues. The CDR3 here is CASSQGGTWTRIDTEAFF. The CDR3 nucleotides read TGCGCCAGCAGCCAGGGGGGGACCTGGACGAGGATAGATACTGAAGCTTTCTTT.

The rearrangement joins TRBV29-1 to TRBJ2-7; D is possibly TRBD2 (5 bases). Germline V gene data show CDR1 as SQVTM and CDR2 as ANQGSEA. CDR3 size: 15 residues. V gave up 1 base and J gave up 3 bases, with 16 bases separating them. The DNA of the CDR3 is TGCAGCGTTGAAGCTGGAGAGGGAATAAACTACGAGCAGTACTTC. It encodes CSVEAGEGINYEQYF.

V gene TRBV28 combines with J gene TRBJ2-7, with D maybe TRBD1 (5 bases). This CDR3 is built from 15 residues. CDR1 is MDHEN and CDR2 is SYDVKM in the germline V gene. V lost 6 bases to trimming and J lost 2 bases, with 17 bases between them. For the CDR3, the DNA is TGTGCCAGCAGGCGCCCCATGACAGCAGCCTACGAGCAGTACTTC. Its protein product is CASRRPMTAAYEQYF.

The chain employs TRBV7-3 and TRBJ2-1, with TRBD2 matching 8 bases. The ends lost 2 bases at V and 4 bases at J; junction bases unmatched: 4. The CDR3 runs 15 residues. CDR1 is SGHTA and CDR2 is FQGTGA in the germline V gene. For the CDR3, the DNA is TGTGCCAGCAGCTTAGGCGCGGGGGGTTACAATGAGCAGTTCTTC. Protein product: CASSLGAGGYNEQFF. Based on the CDR3 plus reference TRBV7-3 and TRBJ2-1, the full variable domain is GAGVSQTPSNKVTEKGKYVELRCDPISGHTALYWYRQSLGQGPEFLIYFQGTGAADDSGLPNDRFFAVRPEGSVSTLKIQRTERGDSAVYLCASSLGAGGYNEQFFGPGTRLTVL.

This clone showed up just once. The chain links TRBV9 to TRBJ1-2, with D unresolved. The CDR3 has 13 residues. Germline V lookup: CDR1 SGDLS, CDR2 YYNGEE. Trimming shortened V by 7 bases and J by 6 bases, and 16 bases separated the two germline ends. The CDR3 coding sequence is TGTGCCAGCCCCGCCGGGAACCGTCATGGCTACACCTTC. It translates to CASPAGNRHGYTF.

The chain joins TRBV6-1 to TRBJ2-6; a weak D match, TRBD2 (5 bases). The V and J ends lost 3 bases and 2 bases respectively, with 8 bases between them. CDR3 length: 15 residues. The germline V gene has CDR1 MNHNS and CDR2 SASEGT. For the CDR3, the DNA is TGTGCCAGCAGTGACCGGACTGCTGGGGCCAACGTCCTGACTTTC. It specifies CASSDRTAGANVLTF.

The chain recombines TRBV28 with TRBJ2-5; 7 positions agree with TRBD1. The CDR3 spans 15 residues. V dropped 4 bases and J dropped 1; count of bases not matched to a gene: 6. Germline V gene lookup returns CDR1 MDHEN and CDR2 SYDVKM. CDR3 amino acids: CASSSLGQTQETQYF. CDR3 DNA sequence: TGTGCCAGCAGTTCTTTGGGACAGACCCAAGAGACCCAGTACTTC.

The V call is TRBV7-9, the J call TRBJ2-1, with TRBD2 matching 14 bases. The V gene's germline CDR1 is SEHNR and CDR2 FQNEAQ (reference sequence). The J segment lost 8 bases and the V segment lost 5 bases, leaving 5 bases of the junction unmatched. CDR3 size: 15 residues. The CDR3 sequence is CASSMGLAGEDEQFF. As DNA, the CDR3 is TGTGCCAGCAGCATGGGACTAGCGGGAGAGGATGAGCAGTTCTTC. The full variable domain, in which reference TRBV7-9 and TRBJ2-1 provide the parts outside the CDR3, is DTGVSQNPRHKITKRGQNVTFRCDPISEHNRLYWYRQTLGQGPEFLTYFQNEAQLEKSRLLSDRFSAERPKGSFSTLEIQRTEQGDSAMYLCASSMGLAGEDEQFFGPGTRLTVL.